This section outlines one T cell receptor (beta chain) sequence together with its context. Its binding antigen is unknown. The conserved closing phenylalanine or tryptophan is absent in this CDR3, likely reflecting a read error. In total, just over 650 healthy bone marrow donors made up the cohort. At the time of sampling, every cohort member was nominally healthy, though immune exposures that went unrecorded were likely present. The donor was CMV seronegative and belonged to the group of approximately 320 seronegative cohort members. Each donor provided a peripheral blood sample, and peripheral blood mononuclear cells were used for TCR beta sequencing. Genomic DNA extraction from the blood cell samples was performed with the Qiagen DNeasy Blood Extraction Kit. This sample was included in a study of cytomegalovirus exposure and HLA in healthy donors (dated by TCRdb to about 2017). As for the study more broadly: In an earlier analysis of roughly 500 of the donors, around 300 Gb of sequence data and approximately 100 million unique TCR beta sequences from 150 million to 200 million T cells were reported. Approximately 300 gigabases of sequencing data and 70 million to 95 million unique TCR sequences made up an early release that covered several hundred HLA-typed donors. Among the roughly 370 genotyped donors, around 79% belonged to the genetic ancestry cluster associated with self-reported Caucasian donors. The study was designed to test whether signatures of past pathogen exposure could be identified by cataloging public T cell receptors. The study used immunosequencing to profile the T cell repertoires of 666 subjects and linked those repertoires to cytomegalovirus serostatus. A separate validation cohort of about 110 different subjects was used in addition to the 666-subject first cohort. The study combined high-throughput TCR immunosequencing, statistical association of individual TCRs with disease status, and machine learning to predict cytomegalovirus infection status. A later analysis re-examined previously published TCR beta repertoires from more than 550 donors and added high-resolution HLA genotyping to investigate patterns of TCR occurrence. Rather than drawing on any new phenotypic data, the later analysis identified candidate immune exposures from TCR beta sequences and the way those sequences occurred across donors. An earlier analysis of a few hundred of the donors applied high-throughput TCR beta sequencing to assess whether each TCR beta V gene segment acted as functional or pseudogenic. Donor age, sex, ethnicity and CMV serostatus were compiled together with the repertoire data. A later genetic analysis took genome-wide SNP genotypes for about three fifths of the 666 donors and used that subset as a discovery cohort. Every repertoire in the discovery cohort had been generated on one and the same sequencing platform. HLA typing covered class I and class II loci at four-digit resolution. Typing coverage varied by locus: about 620-630 donors for A, B, C, DRB1 and DQB1; 522 for DQA1; about 590 for DPA1; approximately 490 for DPB1. Roughly 5 DR-DQ haplotypes were handled as single units for association and clustering, since linkage in the cohort was strong. Among 350 to 400 genotyped donors of the cohort, an average of approximately 240,000 unique TCR beta nucleotide sequences were sequenced per donor, roughly 20% of them non-productive.

Results the study describes overall, beyond this receptor: In the study, 164 TCR beta chains were listed as associated with cytomegalovirus. The earlier analysis of some 540 of the donors excluded approximately 15 rarely observed V segments, including chromosome 9 orphons, because counts were too low. A cluster of highly shared sequence variants was judged likely to represent a technical artifact of the sequencing pipeline. In a later analysis, HLA-associated TCR beta chains showed more clonal expansion and lower generation probabilities than non-associated chains that were equally common. V-gene and J-gene trimming of TCR beta chains was associated with a missense DCLRE1C variant in a later genetic analysis, and the association was replicated in an independent cohort. A further reported finding was that TCR beta sequences accurately predicted the HLA-A and HLA-B alleles for most subjects in the first cohort. According to a later analysis, parvovirus B19, influenza, CMV and Epstein-Barr virus appeared linked to several top co-occurrence clusters. A few of the identified cytomegalovirus-associated TCR beta chains were confirmed in vitro to be specific for cytomegalovirus antigens. Because the 87-base-pair reads could not distinguish some IMGT-functional V segments, including TRBV6-2 and TRBV6-3, those segments were excluded. According to the authors, the approach could potentially be generalized to other disease states and immunological phenotypes. HLA typing was unavailable for some donors at each locus, so association tests used only the typed subset. CMV serostatus was the only immune exposure information available for the cohort. Specific HLA alleles were associated with over 15,000 TCR beta sequences at a false discovery rate of 0.05 in a later analysis. According to a later genetic analysis, donors in an Asian-associated ancestry cluster had fewer N-insertions in productive TCRs than the approximately 650-donor mean. Correlated functional status among segregating V segments might be attributable to linkage disequilibrium, but an unknown experimental factor could not be ruled out. The cohort was sequenced for TCR beta chains only, and without alpha or paired-chain data the features that could be detected were limited. An earlier analysis of 450 to 750 of the donors showed that most TCR beta V segments appeared in productive rearrangements either about 87% or about 30% of the time, which broadly matched IMGT annotations. Most TCR sequences were observed very rarely across donors, whereas some public TCRs were present in many individuals. The classifier was reported to diagnose cytomegalovirus status with high specificity and sensitivity in both the original and validation cohorts. Roughly uniform sequencing depth across donors was assumed in presence/absence analyses, although this assumption may not hold. When HLA alleles, especially DR and DQ, strongly co-occurred, attributing TCR associations to individual alleles was difficult. In a later analysis, the rate of TCR association differed among HLA loci, with DRB1 alleles having the most associated TCRs and HLA-C alleles having the fewest. In a later analysis, most CMV-associated TCR beta chains were found to appear HLA-restricted, with HLA associations seemingly driven largely by CMV exposure.

The junction carries 17 bases between V and J, which are trimmed by 4 bases and 2 bases respectively. Including both end residues, the CDR3 is 16 amino acids long. The entry retains the CDR3 DNA only, 48 bases that are in frame from base 1. For CDR1 and CDR2, the germline V gene (reference sequence) lists SEHNR and FQNEAQ. The protocol used for the library was the immunoSEQ multiplex PCR assay. For the multiplex PCR, a mixture combining 60 forward primers for TCR Vbeta segments and 13 reverse primers for TCR Jbeta segments was used. The CDR3 region of rearranged TCR beta genes was amplified from genomic DNA by a multiplex PCR assay. The Illumina HiSeq System was used to sequence the amplified TCR beta libraries as 87-base-pair reads. As for the original processing: In a later analysis, about 80 million unique TCR beta chains were counted across the 666 repertoires, and roughly 10 million of these chains were shared by at least two donors. Raw reads were error-corrected and collapsed into unique sequences with a nearest-neighbor algorithm that merged closely related sequences to remove PCR and sequencing errors. To assign V, D and J gene segments, CDR3 sequences were aligned to IMGT reference sequences. For a sequence to be retained, a match of at least six nucleotides was required to both a V gene segment and a J gene segment. Rearrangements were called productive when the CDR3 lacked stop codons and stayed in frame with V and J; all others were non-productive. CDR3 was defined by IMGT convention, running from the second conserved V-encoded cysteine to the conserved J-encoded phenylalanine. Sequences without an unambiguous match to a single V gene segment were excluded from the earlier analysis of approximately 600 of the donors. An earlier analysis of 587 of the donors called V segments functional above 56.7% productive rearrangements and segregating when the between-donor standard deviation exceeded 5%. A statistical classification framework was built to diagnose cytomegalovirus status from the catalog of TCR beta chain sequences. V and J gene assignment, in a later analysis, came from comparing TCR nucleotide sequences with IMGT/GENE-DB human TR gene sequences. A later analysis assigned CDR3 sequences and most-parsimonious VDJ recombination scenarios with the TCRdist pipeline. In a later analysis, each TCR beta chain was defined by its CDR3 amino acid sequence together with its V-gene family, and reads lacking a unique V-gene family were excluded. To address suspected cross-contamination and a sequencing artifact, a later analysis removed over 500 highly shared, low-generation-probability nucleotide sequences. A later analysis calculated a clonal expansion index for each public chain from normalized within-repertoire ranks of inferred template counts. In a later analysis, generation probabilities were computed with a VDJ recombination model fitted to out-of-frame rearrangements, and the resulting probabilities were checked against IGoR. Hypergeometric tests were used in a later analysis to score TCR-TCR, TCR-HLA and TCR-CMV co-occurrence, with a repertoire-size bias correction applied to the TCR pairs. In a later analysis, false discovery rates were estimated by permuting HLA or CMV assignments 20 times. In a later analysis, co-occurring TCRs were grouped using DBSCAN, and TCRdist sequence similarity was added for clustering within HLA-allele-positive subsets. Repertoires with fewer than 30,000 or more than 120,000 public chains were left out of co-occurrence clustering, as were about five repertoires with anomalous nucleotide sharing. TCRdb re-hosts the immuneACCESS table, in-frame sequences only. Its copies lack some clones; in the studies checked, an unresolved V gene accounts for under half of them, and the cause for the rest is not known. V and J calls plus clone size are reproduced from that table; the DNA served to infer D and trimming. The sample's own table lists around 130,000 clones. The ten most abundant clones make up roughly 2% of the sample.

The sequence came from a woman aged 55-70 years in good health and CMV-seronegative. Sequenced sample: PBMCs. The chain was built from TRBV7-9 and TRBJ1-1, with a tentative D gene TRBD1 over 6 matching bases. CDR3 region: CASSSFRGRKNTEAFL. The sequence in DNA is TGTGCCAGCAGCTCCTTCAGGGGCAGGAAAAACACTGAAGCTTTCCTT.